These T cell receptor beta chains were read from a single sample in a study of blood T cell repertoires in COVID-19. The repertoire was sequenced with immunoSEQ multiplex PCR; TCRdb's copy has only in-frame clones and lacks some. The sample holds nearly 90,000 clones, approximately 75% seen once. Sequencing was done on a sample of peripheral blood. These receptors all stem from an elderly woman with acute or convalescent COVID-19. Both conserved end residues are part of each CDR3. The D gene is left open where the match is weak. Some rows have no size entry. The others give once, few or many, or a class for an expanded clone.

j_call	cdr3_length	v_call	d_call	clone_size	cdr3_nt	cdr3_aa
TRBJ1-4	14	TRBV7-6	NA	NA	TGTGCCAGCAGCCCGACAGCCTTAAATGAAAAACTGTTTTTT	CASSPTALNEKLFF
TRBJ2-5	16	TRBV28	TRBD1	NA	TGTGCCAGCAGTCGAGGGACAGGGGTGGGGGAAGAGACCCAGTACTTC	CASSRGTGVGEETQYF
TRBJ1-2	17	TRBV7-9	TRBD1	NA	TGTGCCAGCAGCTTTTTTGGGACAGGGGCGCATAACTATGGCTACACCTTC	CASSFFGTGAHNYGYTF
TRBJ1-2	17	TRBV7-9	NA	NA	TGTGCCAGCAGCCCCAACCCCGGGGAAGGGGAGGGCTATGGCTACACCTTC	CASSPNPGEGEGYGYTF
TRBJ2-3	16	TRBV7-9	TRBD2	few	TGTGCCAGCAGCCAGAGGACTAGCGGGGGGGCAGATACGCAGTATTTT	CASSQRTSGGADTQYF
TRBJ2-3	16	TRBV4-3	NA	NA	TGCGCCAGCAGCCACCTCTATCCCTTGCACACAGATACGCAGTATTTT	CASSHLYPLHTDTQYF
TRBJ1-2	15	TRBV27	NA	NA	TGTGCCAGCAGTCTTGGGTGGGGCTCAAACTATGGCTACACCTTC	CASSLGWGSNYGYTF
TRBJ2-7	16	TRBV5-7	NA	NA	TGTGCCAGCAGCCTGGTCAGTGGCCTGGTGGTGAACGAGCAGTACTTC	CASSLVSGLVVNEQYF
TRBJ2-5	17	TRBV5-1	TRBD2	once	TGCGCCAGCAGCTTGGGTGTAAGACTAGCGGGGGTGGAGACCCAGTACTTC	CASSLGVRLAGVETQYF
TRBJ1-1	14	TRBV2	NA	NA	TGTGCCAGCAGTGATCAGATCGATTACACTGAAGCTTTCTTT	CASSDQIDYTEAFF
TRBJ1-1	12	TRBV29-1	NA	NA	TGCAGCGTTGGTCGAGAAAACACTGAAGCTTTCTTT	CSVGRENTEAFF
TRBJ1-1	12	TRBV6-2/TRBV6-3	TRBD1	once	TGTGCCAGCAGTGACAGGGGCACTGAAGCTTTCTTT	CASSDRGTEAFF
TRBJ1-2	16	TRBV18	TRBD1	NA	TGTGCCAGCTCACCACTAACCGGGACAGGGTTGGGTGGCTACACCTTC	CASSPLTGTGLGGYTF
TRBJ2-7	14	TRBV19	NA	NA	TGTGCCAGTAGTACCACAGGGTTCACCTACGAGCAGTACTTC	CASSTTGFTYEQYF
TRBJ2-5	16	TRBV3-1/TRBV3-2	TRBD2	NA	TGTGCCAGCAGCCCCAAGCGAAGCGGGGGCCAAGAGACCCAGTACTTC	CASSPKRSGGQETQYF
TRBJ1-2	13	TRBV19	NA	NA	TGTGCCAGTAGGCCAGAGGGAGACTATGGCTACACCTTC	CASRPEGDYGYTF
TRBJ2-5	13	TRBV20-1	NA	NA	TGCAGTGCTAGTCTGGCCACAGGGGAGACCCAGTACTTC	CSASLATGETQYF
TRBJ2-2	14	TRBV19	NA	NA	TGTGCCAGTAGTATGGAGGGGGGGACCGGGGAGCTGTTTTTT	CASSMEGGTGELFF
TRBJ2-1	17	TRBV4-3	TRBD2	NA	TGCGCCAGCAGCCAAGACCCTAGCGGGGGCCAGTACAATGAGCAGTTCTTC	CASSQDPSGGQYNEQFF
TRBJ2-7	17	TRBV27	TRBD1	NA	TGTGCCAGCAGACCCCCTCGTGGGCAGGGGGATTCTCTCGAGCAGTACTTC	CASRPPRGQGDSLEQYF
TRBJ2-2	15	TRBV19	NA	once	TGTGCCAGTAGTATTACTGGGGCTCGGACCGGGGAGCTGTTTTTT	CASSITGARTGELFF
TRBJ1-2	15	TRBV19	TRBD1	NA	TGTGCCAGTAGCCACCGGGACAGGGTATTATATGGCTACACCTTC	CASSHRDRVLYGYTF
TRBJ2-7	14	TRBV28	TRBD1	NA	TGTGCCAGCAGGGGGACAGGGGTCTCCTACGAGCAGTACTTC	CASRGTGVSYEQYF
TRBJ1-2	14	TRBV27	NA	NA	TGTGCCAGCAGTCCTCAGGGAGGCGTCTATGGCTACACCTTC	CASSPQGGVYGYTF
TRBJ1-2	14	TRBV28	TRBD1	NA	TGTGCCAGCGGTCGCCGGGACAGGGAATATGGCTACACCTTC	CASGRRDREYGYTF
TRBJ1-4	14	TRBV5-1	TRBD1	NA	TGCGCCAGCGGACCGGGACAGGGTTATGAAAAACTGTTTTTT	CASGPGQGYEKLFF
TRBJ1-4	13	TRBV20-1	NA	NA	TGCAGTGCTAGTCCAGGGGAAGTCGAAAAACTGTTTTTT	CSASPGEVEKLFF
TRBJ1-2	10	TRBV28	NA	NA	TGTACCAGGGCCGACTATGGCTACACCTTC	CTRADYGYTF
TRBJ2-1	17	TRBV5-1	NA	once	TGCGCCAGCAGCTTGGCCAAAAGTGCGGGGGCGGGCTTTGAGCAGTTCTTC	CASSLAKSAGAGFEQFF
TRBJ2-5	15	TRBV7-9	NA	NA	TGTGCCAGCAGCTTGTCGGAGATAGGCGGGGAGACCCAGTACTTC	CASSLSEIGGETQYF
TRBJ2-7	15	TRBV5-5	TRBD1	NA	TGTGCCAGCAGCTTCACCCCCGGACAGGGGGAAGAGCAGTACTTC	CASSFTPGQGEEQYF
TRBJ1-1	14	TRBV6-5	NA	NA	TGTGCCAGCAGTTACTTACGAGGGGGCACTGAAGCTTTCTTT	CASSYLRGGTEAFF
TRBJ2-5	15	TRBV25-1	NA	NA	TGTGCCAGCAGTAAACGGTCAGAACCAGGCGAGACCCAGTACTTC	CASSKRSEPGETQYF
TRBJ2-7	16	TRBV24-1	TRBD1	few	TGTGCCACCAGTGACCCCCCGGACAGGGTTCTGTTCGAGCAGTACTTC	CATSDPPDRVLFEQYF
TRBJ1-3	20	TRBV3-1/TRBV3-2	TRBD1	NA	TGTGCCAGCAGCCAGTTCGGGGACAGGGGGTTTTACTTCTCTGGAAACACCATATATTTT	CASSQFGDRGFYFSGNTIYF
TRBJ1-3	14	TRBV11-2	TRBD1	NA	TGTGCCAGCAGCTCCGGGACAGGGGGAAACACCATATATTTT	CASSSGTGGNTIYF
TRBJ1-6	15	TRBV19	TRBD1	NA	TGTGCCAGTACCCCGGGACAGGGACGTAATTCACCCCTCCACTTT	CASTPGQGRNSPLHF
TRBJ1-2	14	TRBV10-3	NA	many	TGTGCCATCAGTGAGCGTTACACAGGGATCGGCTACACCTTC	CAISERYTGIGYTF
TRBJ1-5	13	TRBV6-5	NA	NA	TGTGCCAGCAGTTGGGGGGGAGATCAGCCCCAGCATTTT	CASSWGGDQPQHF
TRBJ2-1	13	TRBV6-4	TRBD1	NA	TGTGCCAGCAGTGACTTGGGACAGGGGGCTAAGTTCTTC	CASSDLGQGAKFF
TRBJ2-7	12	TRBV3-1/TRBV3-2	NA	NA	TGTGCCAGCAGCCTGAGTACCCTCGAGCAGTACTTC	CASSLSTLEQYF